This T cell receptor (beta chain) was observed in a study of T-cell reconstitution after alpha-beta-depleted transplantation in children. Library preparation (for TCRbeta) was performed with unique molecular identifiers. TCRdb re-called the PCR reads with MiXCR, one entry per CDR3 protein. The sample shows around 370,000 distinct CDR3 sequences, under 13% of them seen only once. Germline-derived CDR1 and CDR2 are SEHNR and FQNEAQ (reference sequence). V was pared by 5 bases and J by 0 bases, with 12 bases between. The CDR3 is 15 amino acids. In its sample, this clonotype was seen many times. The J gene is TRBJ2-3, the V gene TRBV7-9; possible D gene TRBD2, 6 bases. The sample here was PBMCs from the stem cell graft donor, taken from the stem cell graft. The clonotype was recovered from a human donor who donated a stem cell graft to a child with acute lymphoblastic leukemia. This chain's CDR3 is CASSLLSGSTDTQYF. The CDR3 region has the DNA TGTGCCAGCAGCCTTCTAAGCGGGAGCACAGATACGCAGTATTTT. Filled out from reference TRBV7-9 and TRBJ2-3, the complete variable domain reads DTGVSQNPRHKITKRGQNVTFRCDPISEHNRLYWYRQTLGQGPEFLTYFQNEAQLEKSRLLSDRFSAERPKGSFSTLEIQRTEQGDSAMYLCASSLLSGSTDTQYFGPGTRLTVL.